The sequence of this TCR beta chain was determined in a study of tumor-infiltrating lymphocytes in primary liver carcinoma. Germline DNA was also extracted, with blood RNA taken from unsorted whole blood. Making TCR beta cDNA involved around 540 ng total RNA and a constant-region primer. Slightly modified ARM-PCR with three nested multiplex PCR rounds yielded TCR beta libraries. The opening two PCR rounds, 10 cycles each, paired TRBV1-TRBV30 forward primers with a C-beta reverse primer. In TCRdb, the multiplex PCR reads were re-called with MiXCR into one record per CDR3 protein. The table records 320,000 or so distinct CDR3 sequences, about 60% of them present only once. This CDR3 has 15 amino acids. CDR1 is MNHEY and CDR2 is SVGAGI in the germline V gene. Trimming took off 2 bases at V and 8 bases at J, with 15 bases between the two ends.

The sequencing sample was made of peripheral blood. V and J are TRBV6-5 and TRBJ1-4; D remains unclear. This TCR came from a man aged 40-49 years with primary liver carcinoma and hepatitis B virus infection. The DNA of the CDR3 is TGTGCCAGCAGTTACAAGTCATGGGTGAACGAAAAACTGTTTTTT. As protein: CASSYKSWVNEKLFF.